This is a list of T cell receptor beta chains from one sample in a study of blood T cells in healthy people across ages. TCRdb reprocessed the 5' RACE reads via MiXCR and lists one record per CDR3 protein. The data show around 620,000 distinct CDR3 sequences, roughly 28% seen once. The sequenced sample was blood. These TCRs come from a woman aged 70 to 79 in good health. CDR3s include the opening cysteine and the closing phenylalanine or tryptophan. The D gene is left open where the match is weak. Clone size appears in some rows only: once, few, many, or a class for an expanded clone.

>TRBD1|TRBV7-2|TRBJ1-2|NA
TGTGCCAGCAGCTTAATAGGGACAGGGTTCTATGGCTACACCTTC
CASSLIGTGFYGYTF
>NA|TRBV6-6|TRBJ2-7|few
TGTGCCAGCAGTCCTAGAAAGGGGAGGGAGCAGTACTTC
CASSPRKGREQYF
>NA|TRBV20-1|TRBJ2-6|NA
TGCAGTGCTAGACGACCGGATCTCTCTGGGGCCAACGTCCTGACTTTC
CSARRPDLSGANVLTF
>NA|TRBV28|TRBJ2-6|NA
TGTGCCAGCAGTTTCCCGGCAGGAGGCTCTGGGGCCAACGTCCTGACTTTC
CASSFPAGGSGANVLTF
>NA|TRBV6-6|TRBJ2-7|NA
TGTGCCAGCAGTTACAGCAGGGCCCAAGCTTACTACGAGCAGTACTTC
CASSYSRAQAYYEQYF
>NA|TRBV20-1|TRBJ1-4|NA
TGCAGTGCCACCCCCGACGGGGAAAAACTGTTTTTT
CSATPDGEKLFF
>NA|TRBV20-1|TRBJ2-1|NA
TGCAGTGCCGCTGGGGGGGCATCCTACAATGAGCAGTTCTTC
CSAAGGASYNEQFF
>NA|TRBV24-1|TRBJ1-2|NA
TGTGCCACCTGGACAGAGCTTTATGGCTACACCTTC
CATWTELYGYTF
>NA|TRBV7-2|TRBJ1-6|few
TGTGCCAGCAGCCTCAGCCTAAGGAATTCACCCCTCCACTTT
CASSLSLRNSPLHF
>NA|TRBV4-1|TRBJ1-1|NA
TGCGCCAGCAGCCAATCGACGCTTTTGGACACTGAAGCTTTCTTT
CASSQSTLLDTEAFF
>NA|TRBV7-2|TRBJ1-3|NA
TGTGCCAGCAGCCGGTCGGTGGGGAGCTCTGGAAACACCATATATTTT
CASSRSVGSSGNTIYF
>TRBD1|TRBV20-1|TRBJ1-1|NA
TGCAGTGCTAGGGCCGGGACAGGGGGTGAAGCTTTCTTT
CSARAGTGGEAFF
>NA|TRBV7-2|TRBJ2-3|few
TGTGCCAGCAGCTTAGCGGGCAGGGGATGGGCACCCGGTGAAGATACGCAGTATTTT
CASSLAGRGWAPGEDTQYF
>NA|TRBV4-3|TRBJ1-1|NA
TGCGCCAGCAGCCAAGTTTATGGTTTGAACACTGAAGCTTTCTTT
CASSQVYGLNTEAFF
>TRBD1|TRBV20-1|TRBJ2-7|NA
TGCAGTGCCTCGCCCGGGACAGGGGTATACGAGCAGTACTTC
CSASPGTGVYEQYF
>NA|TRBV6-1|TRBJ1-1|NA
TGTGCCAGCACAGGGTACACTGAAGCTTTCTTT
CASTGYTEAFF
>NA|TRBV14|TRBJ1-2|NA
TGTGCCAGCAGCCTTATGGTAACAGCGAATTCCTATGGCTACACCTTC
CASSLMVTANSYGYTF